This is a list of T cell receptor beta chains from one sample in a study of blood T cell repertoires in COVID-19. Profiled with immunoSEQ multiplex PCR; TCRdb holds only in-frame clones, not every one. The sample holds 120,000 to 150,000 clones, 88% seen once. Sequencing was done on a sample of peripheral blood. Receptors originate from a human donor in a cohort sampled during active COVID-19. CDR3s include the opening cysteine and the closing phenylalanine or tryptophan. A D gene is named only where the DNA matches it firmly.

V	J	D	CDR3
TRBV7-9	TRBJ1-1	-	CASINSEGWTEAFF
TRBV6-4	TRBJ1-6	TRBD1	CASSPRGEDSPLHF
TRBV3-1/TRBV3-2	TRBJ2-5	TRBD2	CASSPHPGLAGTSETQYF
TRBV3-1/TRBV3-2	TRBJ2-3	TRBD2	CASSQGRLAGGGDTQYF
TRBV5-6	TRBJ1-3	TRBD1	CASSKTGDGNTIYF
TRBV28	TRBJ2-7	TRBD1	CASNQRQGRYEQYF
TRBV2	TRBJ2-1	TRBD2	CASRLASGKNEQFF
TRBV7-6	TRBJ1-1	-	CASSQRPGMNTEAFF
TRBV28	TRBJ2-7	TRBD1	CASRQTGGRKYF
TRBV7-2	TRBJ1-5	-	CASSLRGQPQHF
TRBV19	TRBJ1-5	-	CASSIREVGNQPQHF
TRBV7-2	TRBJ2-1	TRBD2	CASSFSGGSDEQFF
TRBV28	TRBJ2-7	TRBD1	CASSPGQGLIDLYF
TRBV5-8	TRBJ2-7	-	CASSYQSDSLTPPSYEQYF
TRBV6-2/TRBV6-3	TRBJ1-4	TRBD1	CASSPGTANEKLFF
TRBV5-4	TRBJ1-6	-	CASSLAQVNSPLHF
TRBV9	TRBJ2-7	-	CASSVGTRSSYEQYF
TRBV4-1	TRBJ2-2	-	CASSQEAETGELFF
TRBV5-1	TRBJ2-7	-	CASRDNTGNEQYF
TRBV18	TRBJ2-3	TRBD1	CASSPRADRVQREYF
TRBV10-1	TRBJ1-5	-	CASSEFGNQPQHF
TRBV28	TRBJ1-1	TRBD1	CASIKSKGAITEAFF
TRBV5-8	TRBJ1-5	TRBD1	CASRRTGGQPQHF
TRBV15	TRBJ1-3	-	CATRLGSGSFGNTIYF
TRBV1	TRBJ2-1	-	CTSSQGGVEGNEQFF
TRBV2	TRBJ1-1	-	CASTLTGLNTEAFF
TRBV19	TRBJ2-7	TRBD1	CASRRQGLGEQYF